This TCR beta chain was observed in a study of T cell changes during pregnancy in multiple sclerosis. Profiled with immunoSEQ multiplex PCR; TCRdb holds only in-frame clones, not every one. The table has just under 85,000 clones, about 89% seen once. The CDR3 covers 17 residues. Germline lookup yields CDR1 SGHDT and CDR2 YYEEEE. Trimming took off 1 base at V and 0 bases at J, with 16 bases between the two ends. This chain links TRBV5-6 with TRBJ1-1; D not certain. The sample here was peripheral blood, taken in the first trimester of pregnancy. This sequence was found in a female donor with multiple sclerosis, enrolled in a pregnancy study. The CDR3 loop is CASSLWRARLMNTEAFF. The CDR3 DNA sequence: TGTGCCAGCAGCTTGTGGAGGGCCCGTCTTATGAACACTGAAGCTTTCTTT.